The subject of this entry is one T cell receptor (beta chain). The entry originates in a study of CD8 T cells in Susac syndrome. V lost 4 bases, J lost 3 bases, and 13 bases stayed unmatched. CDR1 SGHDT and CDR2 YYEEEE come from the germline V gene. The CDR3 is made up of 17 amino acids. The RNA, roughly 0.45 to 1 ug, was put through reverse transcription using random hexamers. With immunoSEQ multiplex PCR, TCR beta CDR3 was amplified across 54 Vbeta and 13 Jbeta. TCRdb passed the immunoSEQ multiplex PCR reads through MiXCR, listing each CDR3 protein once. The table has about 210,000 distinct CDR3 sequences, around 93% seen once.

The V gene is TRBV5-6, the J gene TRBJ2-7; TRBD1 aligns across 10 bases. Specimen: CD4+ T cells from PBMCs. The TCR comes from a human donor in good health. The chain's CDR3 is CASSPRRTGTGDYEQYF. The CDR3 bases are TGTGCCAGCAGCCCCCGACGAACCGGGACAGGGGACTACGAGCAGTACTTC.